This T cell receptor (beta chain) was recorded in a study of metastatic and nonmetastatic thyroid tumors. Background on the study: The study looked at repertoires side by side in blood and in tumor or nodule tissue from malignant and benign thyroid patients. General study results and limits: Reportedly, malignant thyroid tumors had significantly higher TCR beta diversity than benign nodules, in blood and tumor.

This clone occurred a few times. The antigen is unknown. As handled by the study authors: CDR3 differences across clinicopathological groups were used to build a distant-metastasis classifier for papillary thyroid cancer. TCRdb re-called the PCR reads through MiXCR. The V and J calls were not made by the authors but by TCRdb's processing. In the table there are roughly 13,000 clones, roughly 29% of which are singletons. V was pared by 6 bases and J by 5 bases, with 7 bases of the junction left unmatched. This CDR3 spans 15 amino acids. Germline loops: CDR1 MNHNS, CDR2 SASEGT. There were no patients who had received any treatment before thyroid surgery.

The chain couples TRBV6-1 to TRBJ2-3, with TRBD2 matching 11 bases. Sample: tumor tissue. This TCR was sampled from a female donor with papillary thyroid cancer or a benign thyroid nodule (not recorded which). Some clones in this sample may be carry-over from other donors' samples. Written as DNA, the CDR3 is TGTGCCAGCAGAGTAGCGGGAGGGCCGGAAGATACGCAGTATTTT. Amino acid sequence: CASRVAGGPEDTQYF.